This T cell receptor beta chain was recovered during a study of blood T cells in healthy people across ages. CDR1 and CDR2 from the germline V gene are SGHNT and YENEEA. Termini included, the CDR3 measures 8 amino acids. Peripheral blood samples of roughly 9.8 milliliters were drawn from each donor. No fewer than 5.5 micrograms of total RNA were isolated from every sample. A J-beta primer mix and a sample-barcoded 5' primer were used in a second PCR of roughly 7 to 12 cycles. Researchers report that a template-switch adaptor with 12 random nucleotides tagged each cDNA molecule. Each CDR3 protein gets one entry after TCRdb re-called the 5' RACE reads with MiXCR. In the table there are about 570,000 distinct CDR3 sequences, approximately 25% of which are singletons. The sample holds a few counts of this clonotype. The CDR3 ends on some other residue instead of the conserved phenylalanine or tryptophan, so this is likely a read error. It is unclear where the CDR3 begins or ends on the DNA, so no DNA is shown, and the CDR3 is as TCRdb lists it.

The chain joins TRBV11-3 to TRBJ2-7. The sequenced sample was blood. The sequence came from a woman between 70 and 85 years old in good health. The CDR3 loop reads CASSLGIA.